This T cell receptor beta chain was identified during a study of follicular helper T cells after annual influenza vaccination. V lost 4 bases and J lost 4, with 15 bases in between. Germline lookup yields CDR1 SGHKS and CDR2 YYEKEE (reference sequence). CDR3 length: 15 amino acids. TCRB sequencing was done at Survey resolution level. Sequenced by immunoSEQ multiplex PCR; TCRdb stores in-frame clones only, minus some. The table records some 9,600 clones, roughly 80% of them present only once. As for time point: 2015-2016 season, 7 days after influenza vaccination. Before and after seasonal inactivated influenza vaccination, adults gave blood for sorting CD4 subsets for sequencing. ICOS+CD38+ and ICOS-CD38- fractions were sorted from non-naive CD4+CXCR5+PD-1+ cells.

The clonotype comes from an adult who received the influenza vaccine. The gene calls are TRBV5-5 and TRBJ1-3; unclear D gene. Specimen: CXCR5+ CD38- circulating T follicular helper cells from blood, collected 7 days after influenza vaccination. Sample subset: circulating Tfh, non-naive CD4+CXCR5+PD-1+ (ICOS+CD38+ or ICOS-CD38-). The CDR3: CASSQRRTEGNTIYF. CDR3 bases: TGTGCCAGCAGCCAAAGACGCACGGAGGGAAACACCATATATTTT.